This T cell receptor beta chain originates from a study of OX40 agonist ivuxolimab in advanced cancers. General study points: Within 6 weeks, CD4+ and CD8+ blood T cells expanded clonally at 0.1 to 3.0 mg/kg.

Comment on this clone: As yet, its antigen is unknown.

Sequencing was performed with immunoSEQ multiplex PCR; in TCRdb, only in-frame clones are kept and a portion is missing. The sample carries tens of thousands of clones, roughly 84% recorded once. CDR3 length equals 16 residues. Losses at the gene ends were 5 bases for V and 0 bases for J; bases not matched to a gene: 6. Germline V gives CDR1 SGHTA, CDR2 FQGNSA. The genes are TRBV7-2 and TRBJ2-1; 8 bases agree with TRBD1. The source was CD4+ or CD8+ T cells sorted from blood, collected in a trial of the OX40 agonist ivuxolimab. The sequence was collected from an adult with an advanced solid tumor such as melanoma, head and neck, liver or kidney cancer. CDR3 coding DNA: TGTGCCAGCAGCACGCGACAGGGGAGCTCCTACAATGAGCAGTTCTTC. This encodes CASSTRQGSSYNEQFF.